The clone carrying this T cell receptor beta chain has ten or more counts. Building the TCR beta libraries relied on iRepertoire HTBI primers, and CDR3 regions underwent Arm-PCR. TCRdb analysed the multiplex PCR reads with MiXCR anew, one entry per CDR3 protein. The sample lists around 400,000 distinct CDR3 sequences, 10% to 15% occurring once. Indicated time point: newly diagnosed GD, antithyroid drugs for less than 3 months. RNA isolated from PBMCs was used to make the TCR library. CDR1 and CDR2 (germline): DFQATT, SNEGSKA (reference sequence). There are 15 residues in the CDR3. The V end lost 0 bases, the J end lost 0 bases, and 11 bases lay between the germline ends. This sample is part of a study of regulatory T cells in long-lasting Graves disease. These data also formed part of another study, on T cells in Graves' hyperthyroidism and ophthalmopathy.

Sequencing was performed on peripheral blood mononuclear cells (PBMCs), taken at new diagnosis, from a patient treated with antithyroid drugs. The source of this sequence is a woman aged 18-30 years with Graves disease. The V and J genes are TRBV20-1 and TRBJ1-2, with D hard to call. Written as DNA, the CDR3 is TGCAGTGCTAGAGATAGGAACACACCTAACTATGGCTACACCTTC. Encoded protein: CSARDRNTPNYGYTF.